The 13 T cell receptor beta chains given below trace back to one sample, sequenced in a study of T cell responses to AZD1222 COVID-19 vaccine. Assay used: immunoSEQ multiplex PCR; TCRdb lists only in-frame clones, some missing. Here the sample spans fewer than 110,000 clones, around 89% being singletons. Here the sequenced sample was peripheral blood, taken on day 0 of AZD1222 vaccination. These receptors were collected from an adult in good health.

Only one count was recorded for this clone. The rearrangement uses TRBV7-9 and TRBJ1-3; weak D call: TRBD1 (5 bases). With 3 bases removed from V and 8 bases from J, the gap between germline ends came to 11 bases. This CDR3 contains 13 residues. Germline CDR1 and CDR2: SEHNR and FQNEAQ (reference sequence). The CDR3 sequence: CASSFGGRDTIYF. DNA of the CDR3: TGTGCCAGCAGCTTTGGGGGACGGGACACCATATATTTT.

The V and J genes are TRBV5-6 and TRBJ2-7; TRBD2 agrees at 8 bases. Germline V gene data show CDR1 as SGHDT and CDR2 as YYEEEE. The CDR3 runs 14 residues. V shed 4 bases and J 2 bases; nucleotides not matched to a gene: 5. Here the CDR3 DNA reads TGTGCCAGCAGCACGGGACTAGGGGCCTACGAGCAGTACTTC. This sequence encodes CASSTGLGAYEQYF.

The rearrangement joins TRBV7-2 to TRBJ2-5, with a tentative D call TRBD1 (5 bases). Germline CDR1 SGHTA, CDR2 FQGNSA. V was trimmed by 0 bases and J by 5 bases, leaving 10 bases between them. The CDR3 spans 14 residues. The CDR3 region is CASSLAHRGETQYF. CDR3 nucleotides: TGTGCCAGCAGCTTAGCGCATAGGGGTGAGACCCAGTACTTC.

The CDR3 sequence is CASSLETGAGQPQHF. CDR3 in DNA: TGCGCCAGCAGCTTGGAGACAGGGGCTGGTCAGCCCCAGCATTTT. The rearrangement joins TRBV5-1 to TRBJ1-5, with TRBD1 matching 8 bases. CDR1 SGHRS and CDR2 YFSETQ come from the germline V gene. The CDR3 covers 15 residues. V lost 0 bases, J lost 6 bases, and 5 bases stayed unmatched.

The chain has TRBV7-9 and TRBJ1-2, with TRBD1 matching 7 bases. The CDR3 has 16 residues. The trim removed 1 base at V and 4 bases at J, leaving 9 bases unmatched. Germline CDR1 reads SEHNR; CDR2 reads FQNEAQ (reference sequence). CDR3 amino acids: CASSLGSTGETYGYTF. The CDR3 bases are TGTGCCAGCAGCTTAGGGTCCACAGGGGAAACCTATGGCTACACCTTC.

V usage is TRBV29-1 and J usage is TRBJ1-2; 8 bases align to TRBD1. The V gene end was trimmed by 7 bases and the J gene end by 8 bases; junction bases not matched to a gene: 12. Germline V lookup: CDR1 SQVTM, CDR2 ANQGSEA. The CDR3 runs 13 residues. This chain's CDR3 is CSGGQGDSRGYTF. CDR3 in DNA: TGCAGCGGAGGACAGGGTGATTCTCGCGGCTACACCTTC.

This clone showed up just a few times. The gene calls are TRBV7-9 and TRBJ2-1; D might be TRBD1 or TRBD2, each matching 5 bases. The CDR3 spans 16 residues. V was clipped by 8 bases and J by 0 bases, with 17 bases between them. Germline CDR1 SEHNR, CDR2 FQNEAQ (reference sequence). CDR3 bases: TGTGCCAGCCTTTTGGGCCTGGGGGACTCCTACAATGAGCAGTTCTTC. Translating it yields CASLLGLGDSYNEQFF.

This chain links TRBV9 with TRBJ1-2, with D perhaps matching TRBD1 (6 bases). V lost 0 bases and J lost 2, with 14 bases in between. The CDR3 loop spans 16 amino acids. CDR1 is SGDLS and CDR2 is YYNGEE in the germline V gene. The CDR3 here is CASSVDQGSINYGYTF. The CDR3 bases are TGTGCCAGCAGCGTAGATCAGGGGTCCATAAACTATGGCTACACCTTC.

The chain carries TRBV28 and TRBJ1-1; D uncertain. The V gene's germline CDR1 is MDHEN and CDR2 SYDVKM. This CDR3 contains 11 residues. Trimming stripped 6 bases from V and 11 bases from J, with 13 bases between. DNA of the CDR3: TGTGCCAGCAGGTCCCTCAACCAGGCTTTCTTT. Amino acid sequence: CASRSLNQAFF.

The CDR3, as DNA: TGTGCCAGCAGTGACTCTAGACTAGCCCCCTTCAGCTCCTACAATGAGCAGTTCTTC. This gives the protein CASSDSRLAPFSSYNEQFF. The chain recombines TRBV6-4 with TRBJ2-1; 7 bases map to TRBD2. The V gene's germline CDR1 is MRHNA and CDR2 SNTAGT. Unmatched junction bases numbered 11, after V lost 0 bases and J lost 0 bases. The CDR3 spans 19 residues.

The genes are TRBV23-1 and TRBJ1-6, with D possibly matching TRBD1 (6 bases). TRBV23-1 has ORF status, its function being uncertain. This CDR3 region has 17 residues. Trimming pared 2 bases from V and 2 bases from J, leaving 13 bases between. The CDR3 DNA is TGCGCCAGCAGTCAAAAACAGGGAGTCCCCTATAATTCACCCCTCCACTTT. It translates to CASSQKQGVPYNSPLHF.

This sequence joins TRBV11-2 and TRBJ2-2, with 13 nucleotides matching TRBD2. The germline V gene has CDR1 SGHAT and CDR2 FQNNGV. J was trimmed by 6 bases and V by 5 bases; bases with no gene match: 3. CDR3 length: 15 residues. Written as DNA, the CDR3 is TGTGCCAGCAGCCGAACTAGCGGGAGGGCCGGGGAGCTGTTTTTT. Translation: CASSRTSGRAGELFF.

This clone was detected a few times. The chain links TRBV5-1 to TRBJ2-7; TRBD2 aligns across 12 bases. The V and J ends lost 0 bases and 3 bases, in that order; junction bases with no gene match: 7. Germline values: CDR1 SGHRS, CDR2 YFSETQ. This CDR3 is built from 17 residues. The DNA of the CDR3 is TGCGCCAGCAGCTTGGGGCTAGCGGGAGGGCTCTTCTACGAGCAGTACTTC. Encoded protein: CASSLGLAGGLFYEQYF.